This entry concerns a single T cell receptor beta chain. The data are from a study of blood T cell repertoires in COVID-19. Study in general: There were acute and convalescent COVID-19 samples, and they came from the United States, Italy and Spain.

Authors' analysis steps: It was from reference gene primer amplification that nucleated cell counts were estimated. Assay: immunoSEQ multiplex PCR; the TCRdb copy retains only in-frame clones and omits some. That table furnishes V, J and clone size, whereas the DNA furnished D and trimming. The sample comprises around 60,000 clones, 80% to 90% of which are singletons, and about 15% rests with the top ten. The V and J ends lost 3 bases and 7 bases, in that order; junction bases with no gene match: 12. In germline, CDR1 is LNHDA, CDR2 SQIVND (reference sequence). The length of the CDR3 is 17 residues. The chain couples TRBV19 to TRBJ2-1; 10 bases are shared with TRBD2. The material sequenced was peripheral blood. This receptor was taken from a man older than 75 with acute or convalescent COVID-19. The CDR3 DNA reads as TGTGCCAGTAGTATGGCTATCAGCGGGGGGGCATCGAATGAGCAGTTCTTC. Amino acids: CASSMAISGGASNEQFF.